The clone carrying this T cell receptor (beta chain) was seen at least ten times. The time point is: patch test 3, about 24 weeks after DPC sensitization. Treatment in this sample: therapeutic diphenylcyclopropenone sensitization with weekly scalp DPC. This entry belongs to a study of human T cells and chemical hapten exposure. Each CDR3 protein is one row after TCRdb ran MiXCR on the RACE reads. The sample records some 64,000 distinct CDR3 sequences, approximately 11% being singletons. V shed 4 bases and J shed 0 bases, with 7 bases lying between them. The length of the CDR3 is 13 residues. Per the germline V gene, CDR1 is SGHRS and CDR2 is YFSETQ.

V is TRBV5-1 and J is TRBJ2-5; D gene ambiguous. Here the sequenced sample was whole blood, taken in connection with sensitization to the hapten diphenylcyclopropenone (DPC). The clonotype originates from a woman aged 25 to 45 with alopecia areata. Some clones in this sample may be carry-over from other donors' samples. In DNA, the CDR3 is TGCGCCAGCAGCGATCAGTACCAAGAGACCCAGTACTTC. Its translation is CASSDQYQETQYF.